This TCR beta chain was documented in a study of shared clonotypes between healthy human individuals. At the level of the study: Donor ages ranged 18 to 49 years: a couple of women, three men.

Germline CDR1 and CDR2: SGDLS and YYNGEE. CDR3 length: 14 amino acids. Between the trimmed V and J ends, which lost 2 bases and 4 bases, there was a span of 10 bases. The data were produced by immunoSEQ multiplex PCR, yet TCRdb's version contains in-frame clones alone and is incomplete. The sample holds around 600,000 clones, 85% to 95% seen once. Terminally differentiated effector memory CD45RA+ cells were excluded from the naive CD8 cells, which were CD45RO-negative and positively selected for CCR7. The study enrolled healthy HIV-negative adults without recent acute infections or vaccinations as donors. Nashville, Tennessee was home to all donors, each a Caucasian adult.

The chain uses TRBV9 and TRBJ1-3, with D tentatively TRBD1 (6 bases). Sequences were obtained from naive CD8+ T cells sorted from blood. This TCR derives from a woman between 25 and 40 years old in good health. The CDR3 nucleotides are TGTGCCAGCAGCGTGGCAGGGGACGGAAACACCATATATTTT. It encodes CASSVAGDGNTIYF.